The rows below give T cell receptor beta chains drawn from one sample of a study of T cell repertoires in cytomegalovirus infection. TCRdb called the reads again in MiXCR, with one record for every CDR3 protein. Among 640,000 or so distinct CDR3 sequences listed, around a third were seen once. Their cognate antigens are unknown. The input for sequencing was cultured PBMCs, taken from culture after CMV antigen stimulation. Receptor source: a human donor in good health (CMV status not recorded). Some clones in this sample may be carry-over from other donors' samples. Both conserved end residues are part of each CDR3. Each record gives: J gene, V gene, CDR3 protein.

TRBJ2-7,TRBV7-2,CASSLYAGGAYEQYF
TRBJ1-1,TRBV24-1,CATSGVPGQGRDTEAFF
TRBJ2-5,TRBV2,CASSKQGGFAETQYF
TRBJ1-1,TRBV20-1,CSARVRVRSSTEAFF
TRBJ2-1,TRBV7-8,CASSFSRSHNEQFF
TRBJ2-1,TRBV11-3,CASSFTGTGYNEQFF
TRBJ1-1,TRBV6-1,CASSAQGAHTEAFF
TRBJ2-7,TRBV11-2,CASRELTLHEQYF
TRBJ2-7,TRBV7-9,CASSPAPNEQYF
TRBJ2-1,TRBV7-6,CASSPDGFNEQFF
TRBJ1-5,TRBV19,CASTWTLDQPQHF
TRBJ2-1,TRBV7-2,CASSFWGGPNEQFF
TRBJ1-5,TRBV12-3/TRBV12-4,CASMTGGGNQPQHF
TRBJ1-1,TRBV2,CASSEDSLLSGSAFF
TRBJ2-7,TRBV15,CATSVRLAYEQYF
TRBJ2-3,TRBV12-3/TRBV12-4,CASRLNPGLAQTDTQYF
TRBJ1-1,TRBV5-1,CASCPGVNTEAFF
TRBJ2-3,TRBV6-2/TRBV6-3,CASTLARSTDTQYF
TRBJ2-3,TRBV7-9,CASSTAPSTDTQYF
TRBJ2-3,TRBV6-2/TRBV6-3,CASSPSPGQYRTDTQYF
TRBJ2-2,TRBV27,CASSSLKRTGWNTGELFF
TRBJ2-7,TRBV20-1,CSARASGTSGSREQYF
TRBJ2-2,TRBV7-2,CASSRWRELFF
TRBJ1-6,TRBV7-2,CASSLRPPGSFNSPLHF
TRBJ2-7,TRBV7-2,CASSRQPTVRGEQYF
TRBJ2-7,TRBV12-3/TRBV12-4,CASRPPGRELQYF
TRBJ2-3,TRBV6-8,CASSTGTSGLVGTDTQYF
TRBJ2-3,TRBV7-2,CASSFPGLAGDTQYF
TRBJ1-2,TRBV4-2,CASSQVGAATNYGYTF
TRBJ2-7,TRBV20-1,CSARDLPRTSGAYEQYF
TRBJ1-1,TRBV6-1,CASHSGTEAFF
TRBJ2-2,TRBV7-6,CASSLAAGSNTGELFF
TRBJ1-3,TRBV28,CASRPTGGRGNTIYF
TRBJ1-2,TRBV2,CASRGTLRTAPYGYTF
TRBJ2-6,TRBV18,CASSGPWTAVSGANVLTF
TRBJ2-6,TRBV5-1,CASSSVYSGANVLTF
TRBJ1-1,TRBV18,CASSPQKNTEAFF
TRBJ2-2,TRBV25-1,CASSFTLAGELFF
TRBJ2-3,TRBV5-6,CASSFPTSLRGTDTQYF
TRBJ2-7,TRBV20-1,CSAWGVSSYEQYF